This T cell receptor (beta chain) was identified during a study of patients and donors after allogeneic stem cell transplantation (dated by TCRdb to the early 2020s). From its cysteine to its phenylalanine, the CDR3 spans 13 amino acids. This entry keeps only the CDR3 DNA: 39 bases, framed from base 1. Trimming costs V 6 bases and J 7 bases, and their ends lie 12 bases apart. This clonotype was seen only a few times. Its binding antigen is unknown. The record has no base qualities; no much larger clone is one base away. Libraries were built with RT-PCR. The sequencing machine was a NextSeq 550. The raw public reads went through TCRdb reprocessing: fastp at Q25, MiXCR clone calling, in-frame beta chains kept. Rows with a matching CDR3 protein are joined into one entry that keeps the most common DNA and genes. Here the sample has 390,000 or so distinct CDR3 sequences; roughly 17% occur a single time. The top ten clonotypes cover around 6.8% of the sample.

This receptor was obtained from a human donor who was either an allogeneic HSCT recipient or a stem cell or donor lymphocyte infusion donor (not recorded which). It is not recorded whose cells these are; they may come from a transplant donor. The material sequenced was blood, either unsorted or a sorted T cell fraction (not recorded which). The V gene is TRBV12-3 or TRBV12-4 and the J gene is TRBJ1-4; TRBD1 is a possible D gene, resting on 5 matching bases. The DNA sequence follows: TGTGCCAGCAGAGCAGGGCGTATTGAAAAACTGTTTTTT. Translated, it reads CASRAGRIEKLFF.